Below are 2 T cell receptor beta chains sequenced from a single sample in a study of T cell responses to AZD1222 COVID-19 vaccine (dated by TCRdb to the early 2020s). The library was obtained by the immunoSEQ multiplex PCR assay. In TCRdb, the immuneACCESS table is reduced to in-frame sequences with V and J assigned. These tables do not hold every clone; where another copy was compared, an unresolved V gene accounts for under half, and the others remain unexplained. The sample has 120,000 to 150,000 clones on record, around 90% of them singletons. The ten largest clones capture 5% to 6.5% of the sample. The time point tag for this specimen amounts to: about 28 days (+/-7) after the second vaccine dose. Explained via the paper, the treatment or condition label denotes: meningococcal conjugate vaccine given as trial control. Here the sequenced sample was peripheral blood, taken 28 days after the second dose of the MenACWY control vaccine. The source of these receptors is an adult who received the MenACWY meningococcal vaccine as a control.

The chain recombines TRBV11-3 with TRBJ1-2; D might be TRBD1 (5 bases). This CDR3 has 16 residues. Trimming removed 5 bases from V and 0 bases from J, with 16 bases in between. Germline CDR1 reads SGHNT; CDR2 reads YENEEA. CDR3 in amino acids: CASSPGLAVANYGYTF. DNA for the CDR3: TGTGCCAGCAGCCCGGGGCTGGCAGTTGCTAACTATGGCTACACCTTC.

This clone has only one observation. Other DNA sequences within the sample encode an identical CDR3. The V gene is TRBV5-1, the J gene TRBJ2-3, with 9 bases that match TRBD1. V shed 0 bases and J 1 base; nucleotides not matched to a gene: 3. CDR3 size: 16 residues. Per the germline V gene, CDR1 is SGHRS and CDR2 is YFSETQ. CDR3 sequence reads: CASSLVGQGGTDTQYF. The CDR3 bases are TGCGCCAGCAGCTTGGTGGGACAGGGTGGCACAGATACGCAGTATTTT.